These 24 T cell receptor beta chains share one sample of origin, sequenced in a study of cytomegalovirus exposure and HLA in healthy donors. 13 Jbeta primers and 60 Vbeta primers were used for the PCR. Repertoires were generated with immunoSEQ multiplex PCR, while TCRdb's copy carries only in-frame clones and drops some. The sample holds about 170,000 clones, 79% seen once. Sequences were obtained from PBMCs. The receptors come from a woman aged 50 to 65 in good health and CMV-seronegative.

This clone appeared a few times. The V and J genes are TRBV7-8 and TRBJ1-5; D is unclear. The CDR3 loop spans 15 amino acids. Looked up from germline, CDR1 is SGHVS and CDR2 is FQNEAQ. V lost 5 bases to trimming and J lost 2 bases, with 13 bases between them. The CDR3 region has the DNA TGTGCCAGCAGCCGGGAACCGGGCCGCAATCAGCCCCAGCATTTT. Amino acid sequence: CASSREPGRNQPQHF. Supplemented by reference TRBV7-8 and TRBJ1-5, the full variable domain reads GAGVSQSPRYKVAKRGQDVALRCDPISGHVSLFWYQQALGQGPEFLTYFQNEAQLDKSGLPSDRFFAERPEGSVSTLKIQRTQQEDSAVYLCASSREPGRNQPQHFGDGTRLSIL.

The chain couples TRBV9 to TRBJ1-2, with a weak D call TRBD1 (6 bases). The V end was cut by 4 bases, the J end by 0 bases, with 16 bases between. The V gene's germline CDR1 is SGDLS and CDR2 YYNGEE. CDR3 size: 16 residues. The CDR3 nucleotides read TGTGCCAGCAGCTCACGGGACACCAGAACTAACTATGGCTACACCTTC. Translation: CASSSRDTRTNYGYTF. Looking up the rest from reference TRBV9 and TRBJ1-2 gives the full variable domain: DSGVTQTPKHLITATGQRVTLRCSPRSGDLSVYWYQQSLDQGLQFLIQYYNGEERAKGNILERFSAQQFPDLHSELNLSSLELGDSALYFCASSSRDTRTNYGYTFGSGTRLTVV.

This clone has just a few counts. The chain uses TRBV6-5 and TRBJ2-2; D remains unclear. The V gene's germline CDR1 is MNHEY and CDR2 SVGAGI. The ends were cut back, 5 bases at V and 7 bases at J, with 11 bases in the middle. This CDR3 comprises 13 residues. CDR3 sequence: CASSGVVGGELFF. As DNA, the CDR3 is TGTGCCAGCAGTGGAGTGGTGGGCGGGGAGCTGTTTTTT.

The chain employs TRBV6-4 and TRBJ2-5; 8 bases are a match to TRBD1. J was trimmed by 7 bases and V by 5 bases; bases with no gene match: 24. The CDR3 is 19 residues long. CDR1 is MRHNA, CDR2 SNTAGT, per germline. The CDR3 region has the DNA TGTGCCAGCAGTAAGGTGACCCGAGACAGGGGCCGCACCGACGGGACCCAGTACTTC. Protein sequence: CASSKVTRDRGRTDGTQYF.

The rearrangement links TRBV7-9 to TRBJ2-7; no clear D gene. Trimming left V 1 base short and J 0 bases short, with 19 bases between. Germline V lookup: CDR1 SEHNR, CDR2 FQNEAQ (reference sequence). The CDR3 consists of 18 residues. The CDR3 protein is CASSLGVAQLGSSYEQYF. CDR3 in DNA: TGTGCCAGCAGCTTAGGAGTCGCGCAGCTGGGCAGCTCCTACGAGCAGTACTTC.

CDR3 protein: CASSPTRDTNEQFF. The CDR3 DNA reads as TGTGCCAGCAGCCCCACCCGGGACACCAATGAGCAGTTCTTC. The rearrangement joins TRBV7-2 to TRBJ2-1; D perhaps matches TRBD1 (6 bases). Trimming left V 5 bases short and J 6 bases short, with 14 bases between. CDR3 length: 14 residues. The germline CDR1 and CDR2 sequences are SGHTA and FQGNSA.

The chain uses TRBV7-9 and TRBJ2-3, with D possibly matching TRBD2 (5 bases). Trimming took 3 bases from V and 0 from J, leaving 10 bases between them. Germline V gene data show CDR1 as SEHNR and CDR2 as FQNEAQ (reference sequence). CDR3 length equals 15 residues. CDR3 in DNA: TGTGCCAGCAGCTTCGTGTCGGGGAGCACAGATACGCAGTATTTT. Translating gives CASSFVSGSTDTQYF. The full variable domain, completed using reference TRBV7-9 and TRBJ2-3, is DTGVSQNPRHKITKRGQNVTFRCDPISEHNRLYWYRQTLGQGPEFLTYFQNEAQLEKSRLLSDRFSAERPKGSFSTLEIQRTEQGDSAMYLCASSFVSGSTDTQYFGPGTRLTVL.

The chain combines TRBV6-5 with TRBJ2-1, with 9 bases that match TRBD2. Losses at the gene ends were 6 bases for V and 5 bases for J; bases not matched to a gene: 8. The CDR3 consists of 15 residues. The germline CDR1 and CDR2 sequences are MNHEY and SVGAGI. The CDR3 protein is CASRGAGGPHNEQFF. CDR3 sequence (DNA): TGTGCCAGCAGGGGAGCGGGGGGTCCACACAATGAGCAGTTCTTC.

The V call is TRBV2, the J call TRBJ2-1; 9 bases map to TRBD2. CDR3 size: 14 residues. Germline V lookup: CDR1 SNHLY, CDR2 FYNNEI. With V trimmed by 4 bases and J by 8 bases, 6 bases remained unmatched. CDR3 nucleotides: TGTGCCAGCAGTGTGCGGGAGGGAGGCGATGAGCAGTTCTTC. This translates into CASSVREGGDEQFF.

The V gene is TRBV18, the J gene TRBJ1-1; TRBD1 might be the D (6 bases). V gave up 4 bases and J gave up 1 base, with 7 bases separating them. Germline CDR1 reads KGHSH; CDR2 reads LQKENI. The CDR3 is 13 amino acids. CDR3: CASSLDRNTEAFF. As DNA, the CDR3 is TGTGCCAGCTCACTGGACAGGAACACTGAAGCTTTCTTT.

The chain joins TRBV29-1 to TRBJ1-1; D is possibly TRBD1 (5 bases). The CDR3 runs to 13 residues. Germline V gives CDR1 SQVTM, CDR2 ANQGSEA. V lost 6 bases, J lost 0 bases, and 11 bases lay in between. The CDR3 DNA reads TGCAGCGTATTACAGGCGATGAACACTGAAGCTTTCTTT. This codes for CSVLQAMNTEAFF.

This chain connects TRBV6-1 to TRBJ2-4; tentative D call: TRBD2 (6 bases). Between the trimmed V and J ends, which lost 6 bases and 5 bases, there was a span of 11 bases. The CDR3 spans 13 residues. Per germline, CDR1 MNHNS and CDR2 SASEGT. The CDR3 DNA follows: TGTGCCAGCAGGCGAGGGACTGAAAACATTCAGTACTTC. Encoded protein: CASRRGTENIQYF.

The chain is built from TRBV30 and TRBJ1-2; no clear D gene. V shed 1 base and J shed 2 bases, with 5 bases lying between them. This CDR3 spans 12 amino acids. Germline values: CDR1 GTSNPN, CDR2 SVGIG (reference sequence). The CDR3 DNA follows: TGTGCCTGGAGTGATCAGAACTATGGCTACACCTTC. Translating gives CAWSDQNYGYTF.

The V gene is TRBV19, the J gene TRBJ2-2; D gene unclear. The V gene's germline CDR1 is LNHDA and CDR2 SQIVND (reference sequence). Trimming cost V 1 base and J 4 bases, with 10 bases left between them. CDR3 length: 15 amino acids. The CDR3 here is CASSIVGQRTGELFF. The CDR3 DNA follows: TGTGCCAGTAGTATAGTTGGCCAGCGCACCGGGGAGCTGTTTTTT.

The rearrangement joins TRBV19 to TRBJ2-1; 11 positions match TRBD2. The germline CDR1 and CDR2 sequences are LNHDA and SQIVND (reference sequence). Trimming took 5 bases from V and 4 from J; bases not matched to a gene: 4. This CDR3 has 15 amino acids. Written as DNA, the CDR3 is TGTGCCAGTAGTGCCCTAGCGGGGGGTTACAATGAGCAGTTCTTC. Translated, it gives CASSALAGGYNEQFF.

The chain combines TRBV4-3 with TRBJ1-1, with D unclear. This CDR3 has 14 residues. The germline CDR1 and CDR2 sequences are LGHNA and YSLEER. V lost 1 base and J lost 3, with 9 bases in between. CDR3 nucleotides: TGCGCCAGCAGCCAAGTCTCTAGAGACACTGAAGCTTTCTTT. It codes for CASSQVSRDTEAFF.

This chain connects TRBV19 to TRBJ2-1; no definite D call. The CDR3 totals 15 residues. Deletions cut 5 bases from V and 4 bases from J, with 15 bases between. Germline V lookup: CDR1 LNHDA, CDR2 SQIVND (reference sequence). The CDR3, as DNA: TGTGCCAGTAGTCTAGGGCGGAAAACGTACAATGAGCAGTTCTTC. This gives the protein CASSLGRKTYNEQFF.

This chain uses TRBV28 with TRBJ1-1; 7 nucleotides line up with TRBD1. Germline assignment: CDR1 MDHEN and CDR2 SYDVKM. The CDR3 is 13 residues long. Trimming removed 6 bases from V and 7 bases from J; junction bases left unmatched: 8. The CDR3 DNA follows: TGTGCCAGCAGAACACAGGGGCCCTATGAAGCTTTCTTT. It specifies CASRTQGPYEAFF.

The chain links TRBV4-2 to TRBJ1-2; the D gene is possibly TRBD1 (5 bases). The germline V gene has CDR1 LGHNA and CDR2 YNFKEQ. The CDR3 length is 16 residues. Trimming pared 0 bases from V and 4 bases from J, leaving 15 bases between. CDR3 sequence (DNA): TGTGCCAGCAGCCAAGACAAAGGCAGGGAGGCCTATGGCTACACCTTC. Encoded protein: CASSQDKGREAYGYTF.

J is TRBJ2-5 and V is TRBV19, with D perhaps TRBD2 (6 bases). The CDR3 contains 16 residues. V lost 2 bases, J lost 4 bases, and 17 bases lay in between. The germline V gene encodes CDR1 LNHDA and CDR2 SQIVND (reference sequence). CDR3: CASSIQVGSGRETQYF. The CDR3 nucleotides read TGTGCCAGTAGTATACAGGTCGGCAGCGGGCGAGAGACCCAGTACTTC.

The V and J genes are TRBV28 and TRBJ1-4; TRBD1 matches at 8 bases. V was clipped by 6 bases and J by 5 bases; unmatched bases: 8. The length of the CDR3 is 15 residues. Germline V CDR1 and CDR2: MDHEN, SYDVKM. CDR3 bases: TGTGCCAGCAGGAAATTCAGGGGGCCGAATGAAAAACTGTTTTTT. Its protein is CASRKFRGPNEKLFF. Using reference TRBV28 and TRBJ1-4 for the parts outside the CDR3, the full variable domain is DVKVTQSSRYLVKRTGEKVFLECVQDMDHENMFWYRQDPGLGLRLIYFSYDVKMKEKGDIPEGYSVSREKKERFSLILESASTNQTSMYLCASRKFRGPNEKLFFGSGTQLSVL.

This clone has only one observation. The chain carries TRBV7-2 and TRBJ2-7; possibly TRBD2 for D (6 bases). CDR1 is SGHTA, CDR2 FQGNSA, per germline. The CDR3 loop spans 14 amino acids. The V and J ends lost 8 bases and 2 bases respectively, with 16 bases between them. The CDR3 loop is CASAPGDRPYEQYF. Written as DNA, the CDR3 is TGTGCCAGCGCCCCGGGGGACCGCCCCTACGAGCAGTACTTC.

This clone is a singleton in its sample. J is TRBJ2-2 and V is TRBV11-3; TRBD2 agrees at 9 bases. Trimming took 5 bases from V and 0 from J; bases not matched to a gene: 4. Germline values: CDR1 SGHNT, CDR2 YENEEA. The CDR3 extends over 16 amino acids. CDR3 region: CASSLRLAANTGELFF. The CDR3 DNA follows: TGTGCCAGCAGCCTCCGACTAGCGGCGAACACCGGGGAGCTGTTTTTT.

This rearrangement joins TRBV9 to TRBJ1-1; unclear D gene. The ends were cut back, 0 bases at V and 2 bases at J, with 5 bases in the middle. The length of the CDR3 is 13 residues. Germline V lookup: CDR1 SGDLS, CDR2 YYNGEE. Here the CDR3 reads CASSVASNTEAFF. In DNA form, the CDR3 reads TGTGCCAGCAGCGTAGCCAGTAACACTGAAGCTTTCTTT.